What follows is one T cell receptor (beta chain) and its context. Its cognate antigen is unknown. Profiling relied on immunoSEQ multiplex PCR, and the TCRdb table lists in-frame clones only, not all of them. The profile shows approximately 940,000 clones, 70% to 85% of them singletons. This specimen belongs to a study of shared clonotypes between healthy human individuals. General study points: Genetic and exposure-history diversity was limited by the small donor number.

Per the germline V gene, CDR1 is SGHRS and CDR2 is YFSETQ. The CDR3 covers 16 residues. The V end was cut by 4 bases, the J end by 2 bases, with 17 bases between. The source of this sequence is a man aged 18 to 30 in good health. The genes are TRBV5-1 and TRBJ2-3; either TRBD1 or TRBD2 may fit D (5 bases each). Sequenced: memory CD4+ T cells sorted from blood. Subset noted: CD45RA-negative fraction. The CDR3 DNA reads TGCGCCAGCAGCCCGATTCCGGGACCTGTCACAGATACGCAGTATTTT. Amino acid sequence: CASSPIPGPVTDTQYF.